Shown below are 5 T cell receptor beta chains from a single sample sequenced in a study. TCRdb reanalysed the 5' RACE reads using MiXCR and keeps one entry per CDR3 protein. Of about 59,000 distinct CDR3 sequences in the sample, roughly 20% were seen once. Treg sorting used a CD4+CD25+CD127-/low gate. What was sequenced was tumor-infiltrating Tregs sorted from the breast tumor. These TCRs come from a female donor with breast cancer.

V and J are TRBV11-2 and TRBJ2-1, with a possible D match to TRBD2 (5 bases). Germline V gene sequence: CDR1 SGHAT, CDR2 FQNNGV. This CDR3 has 16 residues. The V end was cut by 5 bases, the J end by 10 bases, with 24 bases between. This chain's CDR3 is CASSQDVGLSLNEQFF. The CDR3 DNA reads TGTGCCAGCAGCCAAGATGTAGGACTCAGTTTAAACGAGCAGTTCTTC.

This clonotype was seen a handful of times. The chain combines TRBV20-1 with TRBJ2-7; no firm D call. V was cut by 0 bases and J by 2 bases, with 11 bases left in between. CDR1 and CDR2 from the germline V gene are DFQATT and SNEGSKA (reference sequence). This CDR3 comprises 14 residues. Written as DNA, the CDR3 is TGCAGTGCTAGAGATGGCTCACGGACCTACGAGCAGTACTTC. Encoded protein: CSARDGSRTYEQYF.

This clonotype was counted at least ten times. The V and J genes are TRBV7-3 and TRBJ1-1; tentative D call: TRBD1 (6 bases). CDR1 and CDR2 (germline): SGHTA, FQGTGA. Trimming shortened V by 6 bases and J by 0 bases, and 14 bases separated the two germline ends. The CDR3 consists of 15 residues. The CDR3 DNA sequence: TGTGCCAGCAGGGGAAGAGCAGGGGTGAACACTGAAGCTTTCTTT. This sequence encodes CASRGRAGVNTEAFF.

Within the sample, this clonotype is medium-sized (0.01 to 0.1%). DNA for the CDR3: TGTGCCAGCAGTTTCTCCGGTGGGCGGCGAACCGGGGAGCTGTTTTTT. Protein sequence: CASSFSGGRRTGELFF. The rearrangement links TRBV12-3 or TRBV12-4 to TRBJ2-2, with D unclear. The germline V and J ends were trimmed by 3 bases and 5 bases, with 16 bases remaining between them. CDR3 length: 16 residues.

In the case of this clonotype: Since a much larger clone is just one base distant, this may be a read error. The rearrangement links TRBV20-1 to TRBJ1-2; D uncertain. V shed 1 base and J shed 10 bases, with 16 bases lying between them. Germline CDR1 reads DFQATT; CDR2 reads SNEGSKA (reference sequence). The length of the CDR3 is 13 residues. The CDR3 spells CSARGSLGPDYTF. In DNA, the CDR3 is TGCAGTGCTAGAGGTTCCCTCGGACCCGACTACACCTTC.